This TCR beta chain was documented in a study of identical twins. TCRdb re-derived calls from the 5' RACE reads in MiXCR, one entry per CDR3 protein. Found here are some 730,000 distinct CDR3 sequences, approximately 18% of them singletons; the top ten hold around 13%. The same data also went into a second study, on T cells expressing NK-cell markers. That paper states: Seven of the eight sequenced donors were classified as HCMV-seropositive, and one was classified as seronegative.

The sequence was obtained from a woman aged 18-35 years in good health. The sequencing input was PBMCs.

CDR3 nucleotides: TGTGCCAGCAGTCCGGACAAATTCTATGGCTACACCTTC. Protein sequence: CASSPDKFYGYTF. The V and J genes are TRBV12-3 or TRBV12-4 and TRBJ1-2; tentatively, D is TRBD1 (5 bases). V was clipped by 5 bases and J by 4 bases, with 11 bases between them. The CDR3 covers 13 residues.